These T cell receptor beta chains were read from a single sample in a study of blood T cell repertoires in COVID-19. Produced via immunoSEQ multiplex PCR; TCRdb's table is partial and in-frame only. Of more than 85,000 clones in the sample, 84% were seen once. Sequencing was carried out using peripheral blood. The receptors come from a woman between 45 and 60 years old with acute or convalescent COVID-19. The CDR3 runs from the conserved cysteine through the conserved F or W. Each record gives: D gene, clone size, V gene, J gene, CDR3 protein, CDR3 DNA. A D gene is named only where the DNA matches it firmly. Some rows mark clone size as missing; the rest say once, few, many or name a class of expanded clone.

TRBD1	NA	TRBV2	TRBJ1-6	CASSARTGYNSPLHF	TGTGCCAGCAGTGCCCGGACAGGGTATAATTCACCCCTCCACTTT
NA	few	TRBV2	TRBJ1-6	CASSRDSSPLHF	TGTGCCAGCAGTCGGGACTCTTCACCCCTCCACTTT
NA	NA	TRBV10-1	TRBJ1-1	CASSESRLNTEAFF	TGCGCCAGCAGTGAGTCCAGGTTGAACACTGAAGCTTTCTTT
NA	NA	TRBV2	TRBJ1-2	CASSEVGAYNYGYTF	TGTGCCAGCAGTGAAGTAGGGGCATATAACTATGGCTACACCTTC
TRBD1	few	TRBV28	TRBJ2-1	CASSGTGRIAFF	TGTGCCAGCAGTGGGACAGGGAGAATCGCGTTCTTC
NA	NA	TRBV19	TRBJ2-7	CASSDRAYEQYF	TGTGCCAGTAGTGACAGAGCCTACGAGCAGTACTTC
TRBD2	NA	TRBV5-8	TRBJ2-3	CASSRSRDSGITDTQYF	TGTGCCAGCAGCAGGTCCCGTGATAGCGGGATCACAGATACGCAGTATTTT
TRBD1	NA	TRBV10-3	TRBJ1-1	CAISESGTALNTEAFF	TGTGCCATCAGTGAGTCGGGGACAGCCTTGAACACTGAAGCTTTCTTT
TRBD1	NA	TRBV7-3	TRBJ1-6	CASSLDRFNSPLHF	TGTGCCAGCAGCTTGGACAGGTTCAATTCACCCCTCCACTTT
NA	NA	TRBV7-9	TRBJ1-1	CASTSSRAEAFF	TGTGCCAGCACCTCCTCCCGCGCTGAAGCTTTCTTT
TRBD1	NA	TRBV10-3	TRBJ2-2	CAISEPGQGRHGELFF	TGTGCCATCAGTGAGCCCGGACAGGGAAGGCACGGGGAGCTGTTTTTT
NA	NA	TRBV5-5	TRBJ1-1	CASSFRAENTEAFF	TGTGCCAGCAGCTTCCGAGCGGAGAACACTGAAGCTTTCTTT
NA	NA	TRBV5-1	TRBJ2-7	CASSLTGFYEQYF	TGCGCCAGCAGCTTAACAGGTTTCTACGAGCAGTACTTC
TRBD2	NA	TRBV7-2	TRBJ2-2	CASRPGLAGVNTGELFF	TGTGCCAGTCGGCCGGGACTAGCGGGGGTTAACACCGGGGAGCTGTTTTTT
TRBD1	few	TRBV19	TRBJ1-2	CASSMDRDYGYTF	TGTGCCAGTAGTATGGACAGGGACTATGGCTACACCTTC
TRBD1	NA	TRBV30	TRBJ1-1	CAWSEQGALSTEAFF	TGTGCCTGGAGTGAACAGGGGGCTCTGAGCACTGAAGCTTTCTTT
NA	NA	TRBV21-1	TRBJ1-2	CASSKQRGLIYTF	TGTGCCAGCAGCAAACAACGAGGGCTCATCTACACCTTC
NA	NA	TRBV30	TRBJ1-1	CAWRGGGLEAFF	TGTGCCTGGAGAGGGGGGGGCCTTGAAGCTTTCTTT
NA	many	TRBV27	TRBJ1-2	CASSVRDNYGYTF	TGTGCCAGCTCGGTCAGGGATAACTATGGCTACACCTTC
NA	NA	TRBV19	TRBJ1-5	CASSIAGKGNQPQHF	TGTGCCAGTAGTATAGCGGGGAAGGGCAATCAGCCCCAGCATTTT
NA	NA	TRBV12-3/TRBV12-4	TRBJ1-2	CASSLGAGGYTF	TGTGCCAGCTCCCTAGGGGCTGGGGGCTACACCTTC
TRBD2	NA	TRBV19	TRBJ2-1	CASSIRGGSYNEQFF	TGTGCCAGTAGTATACGGGGGGGCTCCTACAATGAGCAGTTCTTC
NA	NA	TRBV7-3	TRBJ1-2	CASSLREGAGYTF	TGTGCCAGCAGCTTAAGGGAAGGGGCGGGCTACACCTTC
NA	NA	TRBV11-2	TRBJ2-3	CASSLAGLHTDTQYF	TGTGCCAGCAGCTTGGCGGGACTCCACACAGATACGCAGTATTTT
NA	NA	TRBV29-1	TRBJ1-5	CSSGRGEGQPQHF	TGCAGCTCTGGACGGGGGGAGGGGCAGCCCCAGCATTTT
NA	once	TRBV5-6	TRBJ1-5	CASSADRFGSNQPQHF	TGTGCCAGCAGCGCTGACAGGTTCGGCAGTAATCAGCCCCAGCATTTT
TRBD2	NA	TRBV2	TRBJ2-7	CASSQRGLAVSYEQYF	TGTGCCAGCAGTCAACGGGGACTAGCGGTGAGTTACGAGCAGTACTTC
TRBD2	NA	TRBV7-2	TRBJ2-2	CASSLYAGDNTGELFF	TGTGCCAGCAGCCTCTACGCGGGGGACAACACCGGGGAGCTGTTTTTT
NA	NA	TRBV21-1	TRBJ1-1	CASRARGQSVEAFF	TGTGCCAGCAGAGCTCGCGGTCAGAGTGTTGAAGCTTTCTTT
TRBD2	once	TRBV5-8	TRBJ2-7	CASSPGLAGGYEQYF	TGTGCCAGCAGCCCGGGACTAGCGGGAGGCTACGAGCAGTACTTC
NA	NA	TRBV7-9	TRBJ1-2	CASSLIGGHENYGYTF	TGTGCCAGCAGCTTAATTGGCGGGCATGAGAACTATGGCTACACCTTC
NA	NA	TRBV19	TRBJ1-1	CASSIRGGTEAFF	TGTGCCAGTAGTATAAGGGGTGGCACTGAAGCTTTCTTT
TRBD1	few	TRBV18	TRBJ1-2	CASSPGDSNYGYTF	TGTGCCAGCTCACCTGGGGACAGTAACTATGGCTACACCTTC
NA	NA	TRBV2	TRBJ1-2	CASSEGLLGGGYTF	TGTGCCAGCAGTGAGGGTCTGTTAGGAGGTGGCTACACCTTC
TRBD1	NA	TRBV5-3	TRBJ1-1	CARSFLQGPNTEAFF	TGTGCCAGAAGCTTTCTACAGGGGCCCAACACTGAAGCTTTCTTT
NA	NA	TRBV19	TRBJ1-2	CASSAEKGYTF	TGTGCCAGTAGTGCCGAGAAAGGCTACACCTTC
TRBD1	NA	TRBV28	TRBJ1-2	CASRGQGVGYGYTF	TGTGCCAGCAGGGGACAGGGGGTCGGCTATGGCTACACCTTC
NA	NA	TRBV14	TRBJ1-1	CASSHGGGNTEAFF	TGTGCCAGCAGCCACGGGGGGGGGAACACTGAAGCTTTCTTT
NA	NA	TRBV29-1	TRBJ2-5	CSVRRGLYETQYF	TGCAGCGTTCGCAGGGGATTATATGAGACCCAGTACTTC